The 21 T cell receptor beta chains given below trace back to one sample, sequenced in a study of beta chain features in type 1 diabetes (dated by TCRdb to the late 2010s). Their target antigens are unknown. The paper as a whole reports these results and caveats: In all four CD4+ subsets, TCRB CDR3 length was moderately but significantly shorter in type 1 diabetes patients.

The library relied on the immunoSEQ multiplex PCR assay. The entire amount of isolated RNA was reverse transcribed using the High Capacity cDNA Reverse Transcription Kit, so the sequenced TCRB transcripts were expressed ones. The table comes from immuneACCESS by way of TCRdb, which keeps in-frame sequences with V and J called. Part of the clones is missing from these tables; in studies checked, under half for an unresolved V gene and the rest for unknown reasons. For this sample the table gives more than 300,000 clones, of which roughly 12% were detected only once. Roughly 0.0097% of the sample is taken by the ten largest. Input material: naive CD4+ T cells from blood. The cell subset or site label on this specimen signifies: true naive CD4+ T cells. The receptors were sampled from a woman younger than 30 with type 1 diabetes.

The rearrangement links TRBV30 to TRBJ2-5; 7 bases line up with TRBD2. The CDR3 loop spans 15 amino acids. V shed 1 base and J 4 bases; nucleotides not matched to a gene: 9. CDR1 is GTSNPN, CDR2 SVGIG, per germline (reference sequence). The CDR3 nucleotides are TGTGCCTGGAGTGGCCCGGGGGGAGGAGGAGAGACCCAGTACTTC. It yields the protein CAWSGPGGGGETQYF.

The chain employs TRBV29-1 and TRBJ2-1, with TRBD1 identical over 12 bases. V was clipped by 6 bases and J by 8 bases; unmatched bases: 11. This CDR3 spans 15 amino acids. Germline CDR1 SQVTM, CDR2 ANQGSEA. The CDR3 loop reads CSVDSGTGGVYEQFF. CDR3 DNA: TGCAGCGTGGACTCCGGGACAGGGGGCGTCTATGAGCAGTTCTTC.

This chain joins TRBV11-2 and TRBJ2-5, with D hard to call. CDR3 length: 13 amino acids. The germline gives CDR1 SGHAT, CDR2 FQNNGV. The V and J ends lost 3 bases and 2 bases respectively, with 7 bases between them. CDR3 coding DNA: TGTGCCAGCAGCTTGTCAGGACAAGAGACCCAGTACTTC. Residues: CASSLSGQETQYF.

This clone was found a few times. The genes are TRBV5-1 and TRBJ2-2; D is possibly TRBD1 (7 bases). V lost 0 bases and J 5 bases, leaving 20 bases between the germline ends. Germline values: CDR1 SGHRS, CDR2 YFSETQ. This CDR3 has 18 amino acids. In DNA, the CDR3 is TGCGCCAGCAGCTTGGCCGAGGGAGGCCAGGGGGTGACCGGGGAGCTGTTTTTT. Protein product: CASSLAEGGQGVTGELFF.

V usage is TRBV28 and J usage is TRBJ1-2, with D unclear. Per the germline V gene, CDR1 is MDHEN and CDR2 is SYDVKM. V lost 6 bases and J lost 3, with 8 bases in between. The CDR3 extends over 12 amino acids. In nucleotides, the CDR3 is TGTGCCAGCAGCTCCCGGGACTATGGCTACACCTTC. Protein sequence: CASSSRDYGYTF.

The chain joins TRBV14 to TRBJ2-7; D perhaps matches TRBD1 (6 bases). CDR3 length: 13 residues. The germline V gene has CDR1 SGHDN and CDR2 FVKESK. The V and J ends lost 6 bases and 3 bases respectively, with 12 bases between them. The CDR3 spells CASRGGVGYEQYF. The DNA of the CDR3 is TGTGCCAGCAGAGGGGGAGTAGGCTACGAGCAGTACTTC. The whole variable domain, remainder taken from reference TRBV14 and TRBJ2-7, is EAGVTQFPSHSVIEKGQTVTLRCDPISGHDNLYWYRRVMGKEIKFLLHFVKESKQDESGMPNNRFLAERTGGTYSTLKVQPAELEDSGVYFCASRGGVGYEQYFGPGTRLTVT.

In its sample, this clone was seen a few times. The CDR3 protein is CASSGQGNTEAFF. In DNA form, the CDR3 reads TGTGCCAGCAGCGGACAGGGTAACACTGAAGCTTTCTTT. The rearrangement joins TRBV7-9 to TRBJ1-1; TRBD1 aligns across 8 bases. The CDR3 consists of 13 residues. In germline, CDR1 is SEHNR, CDR2 FQNEAQ (reference sequence). J lost 2 bases, V lost 5 bases, and 1 base had no gene match.

Worth noting for this clone: The sample contains more than one DNA sequence encoding this CDR3. The V call is TRBV14, the J call TRBJ1-1, with D hard to call. This CDR3 spans 13 amino acids. Germline CDR1 SGHDN, CDR2 FVKESK. V gave up 3 bases and J gave up 2 bases, with 7 bases separating them. CDR3 residues: CASSHGLNTEAFF. In DNA, the CDR3 is TGTGCCAGCAGCCATGGACTTAACACTGAAGCTTTCTTT. The full variable domain, completed using reference TRBV14 and TRBJ1-1, is EAGVTQFPSHSVIEKGQTVTLRCDPISGHDNLYWYRRVMGKEIKFLLHFVKESKQDESGMPNNRFLAERTGGTYSTLKVQPAELEDSGVYFCASSHGLNTEAFFGQGTRLTVV.

This clone has only a few counts. The chain carries TRBV2 and TRBJ2-7; perhaps TRBD2 as D (7 bases). CDR3 length: 15 amino acids. V lost 6 bases and J 4 bases, leaving 19 bases between the germline ends. Germline V CDR1 and CDR2: SNHLY, FYNNEI. The DNA of the CDR3 is TGTGCCAGCAGGATCAGTGGCGGGGGCAGGTACGAGCAGTACTTC. This encodes CASRISGGGRYEQYF.

This chain joins TRBV28 and TRBJ1-2, with a tentative D call TRBD1 (5 bases). Trimming cost V 5 bases and J 4 bases, with 8 bases left between them. The CDR3 runs to 12 residues. The germline CDR1 and CDR2 sequences are MDHEN and SYDVKM. The CDR3 loop reads CASSQQVYGYTF. The CDR3 nucleotides read TGTGCCAGCAGTCAACAGGTCTATGGCTACACCTTC.

This clone was recorded a few times. V is TRBV7-9 and J is TRBJ2-1, with 8 bases matching TRBD1. CDR1 is SEHNR, CDR2 FQNEAQ, per germline (reference sequence). This CDR3 has 17 residues. V shed 0 bases, J shed 5 bases, and the junction held 9 bases outside the gene matches. As DNA, the CDR3 is TGTGCCAGCAGCTTAGCCAAGACAGGGGCGGTAAACAATGAGCAGTTCTTC. Protein product: CASSLAKTGAVNNEQFF.

The chain couples TRBV11-2 to TRBJ2-5; D not resolved. V dropped 1 base and J dropped 4 bases, with 10 bases sitting between them. Per the germline V gene, CDR1 is SGHAT and CDR2 is FQNNGV. This CDR3 spans 14 amino acids. This CDR3 is CASSLVGVSETQYF. DNA for the CDR3: TGTGCCAGCAGCTTAGTCGGAGTCTCAGAGACCCAGTACTTC.

This chain links TRBV7-9 with TRBJ2-7, with a tentative D call TRBD2 (6 bases). Germline CDR1 and CDR2: SEHNR and FQNEAQ (reference sequence). The CDR3 extends over 15 amino acids. With 1 base removed from V and 5 bases from J, the gap between germline ends came to 15 bases. The CDR3 here is CASSLGIAVGDEQYF. DNA for the CDR3: TGTGCCAGCAGCTTAGGAATAGCGGTAGGTGACGAGCAGTACTTC. Variable domain in full (rest from reference TRBV7-9 and TRBJ2-7): DTGVSQNPRHKITKRGQNVTFRCDPISEHNRLYWYRQTLGQGPEFLTYFQNEAQLEKSRLLSDRFSAERPKGSFSTLEIQRTEQGDSAMYLCASSLGIAVGDEQYFGPGTRLTVT.

This chain links TRBV6-5 with TRBJ2-7; 9 nucleotides agree with TRBD1. J gave up 4 bases and V 6 bases, and 7 bases lay outside the gene matches. The CDR3 consists of 14 residues. The germline V gene has CDR1 MNHEY and CDR2 SVGAGI. In nucleotides, the CDR3 is TGTGCCAGCAGGGCCGGGACAGGGCTTTACGAGCAGTACTTC. It translates to CASRAGTGLYEQYF.

The CDR3 nucleotides read TGTGCCAGTAACCGACTAGCGGGAGGGTACAATGAGCAGTTCTTC. Its translation is CASNRLAGGYNEQFF. This rearrangement joins TRBV19 to TRBJ2-1; TRBD2 matches 14 bases. Looked up from germline, CDR1 is LNHDA and CDR2 is SQIVND (reference sequence). This CDR3 is built from 15 residues. The V and J ends lost 7 bases and 4 bases, in that order; junction bases with no gene match: 3. Combining the CDR3 with reference TRBV19 and TRBJ2-1 gives the whole variable domain DGGITQSPKYLFRKEGQNVTLSCEQNLNHDAMYWYRQDPGQGLRLIYYSQIVNDFQKGDIAEGYSVSREKKESFPLTVTSAQKNPTAFYLCASNRLAGGYNEQFFGPGTRLTVL.

This clone was counted only a few times. The chain employs TRBV9 and TRBJ2-3; D remains ambiguous. The CDR3 contains 12 residues. Trimming cost V 4 bases and J 2 bases, with 5 bases left between them. Germline CDR1 is SGDLS and CDR2 is YYNGEE. CDR3 sequence: CASSRYTDTQYF. For the CDR3, the DNA is TGTGCCAGCAGCCGGTACACAGATACGCAGTATTTT. Combining the CDR3 with reference TRBV9 and TRBJ2-3 gives the whole variable domain DSGVTQTPKHLITATGQRVTLRCSPRSGDLSVYWYQQSLDQGLQFLIQYYNGEERAKGNILERFSAQQFPDLHSELNLSSLELGDSALYFCASSRYTDTQYFGPGTRLTVL.

The sample holds a few counts of this clone. The V call is TRBV4-3, the J call TRBJ2-2, with a tentative D call TRBD1 (5 bases). The CDR3 sequence is 14 residues long. Deletions cut 5 bases from V and 2 bases from J, with 9 bases between. Germline CDR1 is LGHNA and CDR2 is YSLEER. CDR3 DNA sequence: TGCGCCAGCAGCTCGTGGGGCAACACCGGGGAGCTGTTTTTT. Encoded protein: CASSSWGNTGELFF.

In its sample, this clone was seen a few times. The V call is TRBV13, the J call TRBJ2-7, with 7 bases matching TRBD1. The V gene end was trimmed by 5 bases and the J gene end by 2 bases; junction bases not matched to a gene: 6. This CDR3 is 14 amino acids long. Germline V CDR1 and CDR2: PRHDT, FYEKMQ (reference sequence). The CDR3 nucleotides are TGTGCCAGCAGCCTCCGGGACAGCACCTACGAGCAGTACTTC. This gives the protein CASSLRDSTYEQYF.

The chain recombines TRBV11-2 with TRBJ2-7; 12 bases agree with TRBD2. Looked up from germline, CDR1 is SGHAT and CDR2 is FQNNGV. CDR3 length: 15 amino acids. V lost 2 bases, J lost 2 bases, and 1 base stayed unmatched. The CDR3 here is CASSLRLAGAYEQYF. In DNA, the CDR3 is TGTGCCAGCAGCTTACGACTAGCGGGGGCCTACGAGCAGTACTTC. The full variable domain, its missing parts supplied by reference TRBV11-2 and TRBJ2-7, is EAGVAQSPRYKIIEKRQSVAFWCNPISGHATLYWYQQILGQGPKLLIQFQNNGVVDDSQLPKDRFSAERLKGVDSTLKIQPAKLEDSAVYLCASSLRLAGAYEQYFGPGTRLTVT.

This clone was recorded a few times. This rearrangement joins TRBV7-2 to TRBJ2-5; 7 bases match TRBD1. V dropped 4 bases and J dropped 4; count of bases not matched to a gene: 9. Germline CDR1 and CDR2: SGHTA and FQGNSA. The CDR3 is made up of 15 amino acids. DNA for the CDR3: TGTGCCAGCAGCTCCTCCTCAGGGGGAACAGAGACCCAGTACTTC. It codes for CASSSSSGGTETQYF.

The chain joins TRBV29-1 to TRBJ2-3, with 13 bases that match TRBD2. The CDR3 has 17 amino acids. Germline V gene lookup returns CDR1 SQVTM and CDR2 ANQGSEA. V shed 0 bases, J shed 5 bases, and the junction held 8 bases outside the gene matches. CDR3 loop: CSVEDPRTSGREDTQYF. The CDR3 bases are TGCAGCGTTGAAGATCCTAGGACTAGCGGGAGAGAAGATACGCAGTATTTT.